What follows is one T cell receptor beta chain and its context. Its target is unknown. The entry originates in a study of T cell repertoires in cytomegalovirus infection. Study summary: Through public TCR beta signatures, both CMV infection and matching HLA type were indicated. Study-wide results and limits: Individuals carrying CMV plus the relevant HLA were identified by cumulative frequency of public TCR beta families.

The V gene end was trimmed by 6 bases and the J gene end by 4 bases; junction bases not matched to a gene: 8. The length of the CDR3 is 14 residues. The germline CDR1 and CDR2 sequences are MNHEY and SMNVEV (reference sequence). TCRdb re-derived calls from the reads in MiXCR, one entry per CDR3 protein. Of 450,000 to 550,000 distinct CDR3 sequences in the sample, 16% were seen once. The specimen sequenced was CD8+ T cells from PBMCs. The chain recombines TRBV27 with TRBJ2-7; 8 bases map to TRBD2. The clonotype comes from a human donor in good health (CMV status not recorded). Some clones in this sample may be carry-over from other donors' samples. The CDR3 DNA sequence: TGTGCCAGCAGACCGGGACTAGGGGGTTACGAGCAGTACTTC. Amino acid sequence: CASRPGLGGYEQYF.